This is a list of T cell receptor beta chains from one sample in a study of shared clonotypes between healthy human individuals. The assay was immunoSEQ multiplex PCR, and TCRdb's table has in-frame clones only and misses some. In the table there are about 2.3 million clones, about nine tenths of which are singletons. The source material was naive CD4+ T cells from PBMCs. Receptors were obtained from a man in his late teens or twenties in good health. Some clones in this sample may be carry-over from other donors' samples. The CDR3 runs from the conserved cysteine through the conserved F or W. D genes are given only for firm matches. Size is stated for part of the rows, as once, few or many counts, or as a class when the clone is expanded.

V gene	D gene	clone size	J gene	CDR3 protein	CDR3 DNA
TRBV5-1	.	.	TRBJ2-5	CASSLRGSQETQYF	TGCGCCAGCAGCTTACGGGGGTCCCAAGAGACCCAGTACTTC
TRBV5-1	TRBD2	once	TRBJ2-1	CASSLVAGEYNEQFF	TGCGCCAGCAGCTTGGTGGCGGGAGAATACAATGAGCAGTTCTTC
TRBV27	.	.	TRBJ2-5	CASGRYQETQYF	TGTGCCAGCGGACGTTACCAAGAGACCCAGTACTTC
TRBV2	.	.	TRBJ2-7	CASSGPTDSYEQYF	TGTGCCAGCTCTGGCCCGACAGACTCCTACGAGCAGTACTTC
TRBV11-2	.	.	TRBJ2-1	CASSLGVSRARGWEQFF	TGTGCCAGCAGCTTAGGGGTTTCGCGGGCCCGCGGATGGGAGCAGTTCTTC
TRBV2	.	.	TRBJ1-2	CASSRRDSPTNGYTF	TGTGCCAGCAGCCGCCGGGACTCTCCGACGAATGGCTACACCTTC
TRBV5-1	TRBD1	.	TRBJ2-2	CASSPGTGAGTGELFF	TGCGCCAGCAGCCCGGGGACAGGGGCGGGAACCGGGGAGCTGTTTTTT
TRBV27	.	.	TRBJ2-5	CASSSGDMGTQYF	TGTGCCAGCAGTTCGGGGGACATGGGGACCCAGTACTTC
TRBV11-1	.	.	TRBJ1-2	CASSSGTGAYTF	TGTGCCAGCAGCTCCGGGACGGGGGCCTACACCTTC
TRBV28	.	.	TRBJ1-1	CASRIEEAAFF	TGTGCCAGCAGAATTGAGGAGGCAGCTTTCTTT
TRBV6-6	.	.	TRBJ2-7	CASSYSSQGTYEQYF	TGTGCCAGCAGTTACTCGAGTCAGGGAACCTACGAGCAGTACTTC
TRBV5-1	TRBD1	.	TRBJ2-2	CASSSGQGAGELFF	TGCGCCAGCAGCTCGGGACAGGGGGCCGGGGAGCTGTTTTTT
TRBV19	.	.	TRBJ2-6	CASSFPGQISGANVLTF	TGTGCCAGTAGCTTTCCCGGACAGATCTCTGGGGCCAACGTCCTGACTTTC
TRBV5-8	TRBD1	once	TRBJ1-5	CASSLYNRGRRQPQHF	TGTGCCAGCAGCCTCTATAACAGGGGAAGGAGACAGCCCCAGCATTTT
TRBV11-3	.	.	TRBJ2-3	CASSLSWREDTQYF	TGTGCCAGCAGCTTAAGCTGGCGGGAAGATACGCAGTATTTT
TRBV28	TRBD1	.	TRBJ1-1	CASRSLPGQINTEAFF	TGTGCCAGCAGAAGCCTCCCGGGACAGATTAACACTGAAGCTTTCTTT
TRBV29-1	.	.	TRBJ2-7	CSVEDNRHEQYF	TGCAGCGTTGAAGATAATCGCCACGAGCAGTACTTC
TRBV7-2	.	once	TRBJ2-1	CASSLARVNEQFF	TGTGCCAGCAGCTTAGCGCGGGTGAATGAGCAGTTCTTC
TRBV25-1	TRBD1	once	TRBJ1-4	CASSEGTGRTEKLFF	TGTGCCAGCAGTGAAGGGACAGGGCGGACTGAAAAACTGTTTTTT
TRBV6-6	.	few	TRBJ1-5	CASRPGYSNQPQHF	TGTGCCAGCAGACCAGGGTATAGCAATCAGCCCCAGCATTTT
TRBV19	TRBD1	.	TRBJ2-7	CASSRKGQGAYEQYF	TGTGCCAGTAGTCGCAAGGGACAGGGCGCCTACGAGCAGTACTTC
TRBV28	.	.	TRBJ1-5	CASSPPGPSNQPQHF	TGTGCCAGCAGCCCCCCAGGACCTAGCAATCAGCCCCAGCATTTT
TRBV5-1	.	.	TRBJ2-1	CASRRTLYNEQFF	TGCGCCAGCAGAAGGACTTTATACAATGAGCAGTTCTTC
TRBV9	TRBD2	.	TRBJ2-5	CASSELAGGTQETQYF	TGTGCCAGCAGCGAACTAGCGGGAGGGACTCAAGAGACCCAGTACTTC
TRBV7-2	TRBD1	.	TRBJ1-5	CASSLLGQALNQPQHF	TGTGCCAGCAGCTTATTAGGACAGGCGCTAAATCAGCCCCAGCATTTT
TRBV27	.	.	TRBJ2-1	CASSLRRLGGSYNEQFF	TGTGCCAGCAGTTTAAGAAGACTAGGGGGCTCCTACAATGAGCAGTTCTTC
TRBV6-5	.	.	TRBJ1-1	CASKVSGDTEAFF	TGTGCCAGCAAAGTTTCGGGGGACACTGAAGCTTTCTTT
TRBV7-9	.	.	TRBJ2-3	CASSLDTDTQYF	TGTGCCAGCAGCTTGGACACAGATACGCAGTATTTT
TRBV5-1	TRBD2	.	TRBJ2-1	CASTFTSGNNEQFF	TGCGCCAGCACGTTTACTAGCGGTAACAATGAGCAGTTCTTC
TRBV11-2	.	.	TRBJ2-1	CASSLIKGGMGEQFF	TGTGCCAGCAGCTTAATTAAGGGCGGGATGGGTGAGCAGTTCTTC
TRBV18	.	.	TRBJ2-7	CASSRGHEQYF	TGTGCCAGCTCACGAGGGCACGAGCAGTACTTC
TRBV2	.	.	TRBJ1-1	CASWGGYSEAFF	TGTGCCTCCTGGGGGGGTTACTCTGAAGCTTTCTTT
TRBV2	.	.	TRBJ2-7	CASSELSLSVSYEQYF	TGTGCCAGCAGTGAATTATCCCTTAGCGTATCCTACGAGCAGTACTTC
TRBV10-2	TRBD1	.	TRBJ2-2	CASSVGRGSGELFF	TGCGCCAGCAGTGTGGGCAGGGGGTCCGGGGAGCTGTTTTTT
TRBV4-1	.	.	TRBJ1-2	CASSSNRGSDYTF	TGCGCCAGCAGCTCTAACCGGGGATCAGACTACACCTTC
TRBV15	.	.	TRBJ2-5	CATSRDLPGGRGETQYF	TGTGCCACCAGCAGAGATCTGCCCGGGGGGCGAGGGGAGACCCAGTACTTC
TRBV9	TRBD1	.	TRBJ1-3	CASSDRGPGNTIYF	TGTGCCAGCAGCGACAGGGGTCCTGGAAACACCATATATTTT
TRBV28	TRBD1	.	TRBJ2-7	CASSSGQDLSYEQYF	TGTGCCAGCAGCTCAGGACAGGACCTCTCCTACGAGCAGTACTTC
TRBV6-1	.	.	TRBJ2-7	CASSDRDTPYEQYF	TGTGCCAGCAGTGATCGGGACACCCCCTACGAGCAGTACTTC
TRBV6-4	TRBD2	.	TRBJ2-1	CASSEYETSGYNEQFF	TGTGCCAGCAGTGAATATGAGACTAGCGGGTACAATGAGCAGTTCTTC